This TCR beta chain originates from a study of blood T cells in healthy people across ages. Per germline, CDR1 SGHTA and CDR2 FQGTGA. The CDR3 is made up of 15 amino acids. A J-beta primer mix and a sample-barcoded 5' primer were used in a second PCR of about 7 to 12 cycles. Each CDR3 protein is one row after TCRdb ran MiXCR on the 5' RACE reads. Seen here are about 640,000 distinct CDR3 sequences, about 30% observed once, and the top ten hold less than 20%. Comment on this clonotype: One junction end does not reproduce the germline sequence, and a read error may be involved.

Material: blood. This sequence joins TRBV7-3 and TRBJ2-3, with D possibly TRBD2 on 6 matching bases. This receptor was taken from a woman of 80 years or more in good health. As DNA, the CDR3 is TGTGCCGGCAGCATCGTCGGGGGATACCTTGATACGCAGTATTTT. Encoded protein: CAGSIVGGYLDTQYF.